This T cell receptor (beta chain) was captured in a study of shared clonotypes between healthy human individuals. CDR3 length equals 15 residues. Trimming removed 2 bases from V and 4 bases from J, with 15 bases in between. The germline CDR1 and CDR2 sequences are SGHRS and YFSETQ. Deep was the level at which the assay was run. The protocol was immunoSEQ multiplex PCR, while the TCRdb copy is restricted to in-frame clones and leaves out a portion. The sample yields roughly 2,500,000 clones, more than 85% seen once. Study outcomes and limitations: Shared clonotypes across all four donors exceeded non-shared ones in generation probability.

Regarding this clone: Antigen specificity is unknown.

This TCR derives from a man younger than 35 in good health. Some clones in this sample may be carry-over from other donors' samples. V gene TRBV5-1 combines with J gene TRBJ1-1, with D tentatively TRBD1 (5 bases). Sequenced sample: naive CD4+ T cells from PBMCs. Subset noted: CD45RA+ positively selected. This chain's CDR3 is CASSFARVGGTEAFF. CDR3 in DNA: TGCGCCAGCAGCTTTGCGAGGGTTGGGGGCACTGAAGCTTTCTTT. The full variable domain, rest sourced from reference TRBV5-1 and TRBJ1-1, is KAGVTQTPRYLIKTRGQQVTLSCSPISGHRSVSWYQQTPGQGLQFLFEYFSETQRNKGNFPGRFSGRQFSNSRSEMNVSTLELGDSALYLCASSFARVGGTEAFFGQGTRLTVV.